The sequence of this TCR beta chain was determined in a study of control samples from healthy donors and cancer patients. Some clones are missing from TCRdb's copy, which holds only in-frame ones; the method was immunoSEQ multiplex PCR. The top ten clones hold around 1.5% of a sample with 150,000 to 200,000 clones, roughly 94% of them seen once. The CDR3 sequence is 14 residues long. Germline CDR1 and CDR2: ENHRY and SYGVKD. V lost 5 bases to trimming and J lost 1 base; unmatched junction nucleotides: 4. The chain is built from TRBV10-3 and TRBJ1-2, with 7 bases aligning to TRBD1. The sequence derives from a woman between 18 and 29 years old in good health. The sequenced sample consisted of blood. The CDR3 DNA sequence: TGTGCCATCAGTTCGACAGGGAATAACTATGGCTACACCTTC. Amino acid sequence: CAISSTGNNYGYTF.